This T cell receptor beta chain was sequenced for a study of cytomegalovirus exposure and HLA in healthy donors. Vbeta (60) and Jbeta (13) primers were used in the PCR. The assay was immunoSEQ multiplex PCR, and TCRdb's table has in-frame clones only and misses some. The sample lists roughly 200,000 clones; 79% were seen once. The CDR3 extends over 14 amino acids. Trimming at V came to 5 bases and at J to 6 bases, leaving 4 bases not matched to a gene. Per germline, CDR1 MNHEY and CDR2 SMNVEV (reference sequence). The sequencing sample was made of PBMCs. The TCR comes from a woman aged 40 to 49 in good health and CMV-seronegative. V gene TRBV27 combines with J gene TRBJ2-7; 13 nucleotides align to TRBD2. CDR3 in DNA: TGTGCCAGCAGTCAGGGACTAGCGGGGATCGAGCAGTACTTC. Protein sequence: CASSQGLAGIEQYF.